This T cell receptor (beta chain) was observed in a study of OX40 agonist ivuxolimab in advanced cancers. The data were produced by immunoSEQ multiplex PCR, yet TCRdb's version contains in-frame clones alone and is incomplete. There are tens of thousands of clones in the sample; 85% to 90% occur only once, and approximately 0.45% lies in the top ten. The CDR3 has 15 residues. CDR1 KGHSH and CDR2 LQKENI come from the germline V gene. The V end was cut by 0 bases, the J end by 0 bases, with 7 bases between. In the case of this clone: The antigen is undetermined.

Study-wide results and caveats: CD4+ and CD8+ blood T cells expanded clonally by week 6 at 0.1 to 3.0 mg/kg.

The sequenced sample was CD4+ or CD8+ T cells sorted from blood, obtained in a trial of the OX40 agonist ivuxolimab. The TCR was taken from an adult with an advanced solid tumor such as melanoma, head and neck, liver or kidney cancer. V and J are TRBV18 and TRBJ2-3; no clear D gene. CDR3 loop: CASSPPTISTDTQYF. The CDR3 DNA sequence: TGTGCCAGCTCACCACCGACAATAAGCACAGATACGCAGTATTTT.